This T cell receptor (beta chain) emerged from a study of T cell responses to AZD1222 COVID-19 vaccine. From germline, CDR1 is SGDLS and CDR2 YYNGEE. Trimming removed 7 bases from V and 6 bases from J; junction bases left unmatched: 4. This CDR3 comprises 13 residues. Method: immunoSEQ multiplex PCR; TCRdb's copy keeps in-frame clones and lacks some. This sample has 100,000 to 150,000 clones, with around 84% found just once. The genes are TRBV9 and TRBJ2-7; 13 nucleotides align to TRBD2. The sequenced sample was peripheral blood, obtained on day 0 of AZD1222 vaccination. The clonotype comes from an adult in good health. CDR3 nucleotides: TGTGCCAGCGGAGGGACTAGCGGGGTCGAGCAGTACTTC. Translation gives CASGGTSGVEQYF.